Sequencing of this T cell receptor (beta chain) was carried out in a study of cytomegalovirus exposure and HLA in healthy donors. To note about this clone: Antigen unknown.

Sequenced by immunoSEQ multiplex PCR; TCRdb stores in-frame clones only, minus some. Among about 130,000 clones listed, roughly 79% were seen once. Germline V CDR1 and CDR2: ENHRY, SYGVKD. CDR3 size: 14 residues. The junction had 7 bases not matched to a gene; V was cut back by 5 bases and J by 7 bases. Study-wide results and limits: A subsequent analysis found that TCR clusters from the first cohort also tended to co-occur in the approximately 130 validation repertoires, with around 94% of cluster scores above 0.

The chain combines TRBV10-3 with TRBJ2-7; 11 bases line up with TRBD1. The receptor comes from a man younger than 45 in good health and CMV-seropositive. Sequenced input: PBMCs. This CDR3 is CAISRGQGAEEQYF. CDR3 sequence (DNA): TGTGCCATCAGTCGAGGACAGGGGGCGGAGGAGCAGTACTTC.